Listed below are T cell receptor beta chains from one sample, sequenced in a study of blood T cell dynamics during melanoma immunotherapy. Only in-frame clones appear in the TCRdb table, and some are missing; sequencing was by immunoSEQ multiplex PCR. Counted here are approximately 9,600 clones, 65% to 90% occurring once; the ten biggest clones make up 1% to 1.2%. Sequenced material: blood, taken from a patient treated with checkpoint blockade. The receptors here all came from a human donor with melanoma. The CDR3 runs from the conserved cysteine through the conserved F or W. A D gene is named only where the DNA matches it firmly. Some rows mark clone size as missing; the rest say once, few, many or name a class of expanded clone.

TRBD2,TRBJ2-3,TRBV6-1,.,CASSERGGPDTQYF,TGTGCCAGCAGTGAACGGGGGGGCCCAGATACGCAGTATTTT
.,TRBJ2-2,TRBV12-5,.,CASGLVVGINTGELFF,TGTGCTAGTGGTTTGGTGGTCGGGATAAACACCGGGGAGCTGTTTTTT
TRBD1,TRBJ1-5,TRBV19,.,CASTRTGLLPRGQPQHF,TGTGCCAGTACCAGGACAGGGTTACTTCCCCGGGGTCAGCCCCAGCATTTT
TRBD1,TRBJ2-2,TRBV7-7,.,CASSPSGTVTTGELFF,TGTGCTAGCAGCCCTTCCGGGACAGTGACCACCGGGGAGCTGTTTTTT
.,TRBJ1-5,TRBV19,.,CASSMVGQGNQPQHF,TGTGCCAGTAGTATGGTGGGGCAAGGGAATCAGCCCCAGCATTTT
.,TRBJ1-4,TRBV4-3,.,CASSRLPEKLFF,TGCGCCAGCAGCCGTCTACCCGAAAAACTGTTTTTT
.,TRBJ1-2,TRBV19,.,CASFFGGYTF,TGTGCCAGTTTTTTCGGTGGCTACACCTTC
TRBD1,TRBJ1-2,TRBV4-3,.,CASSPDRFYGYTF,TGCGCCAGCAGTCCGGACAGGTTCTATGGCTACACCTTC
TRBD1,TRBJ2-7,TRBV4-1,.,CASSQPGQGHEQYF,TGCGCCAGCAGCCAACCCGGACAGGGCCACGAGCAGTACTTC
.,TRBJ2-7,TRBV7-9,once,CASMRYDSYEQYF,TGTGCCAGCATGAGGTATGACTCCTACGAGCAGTACTTC
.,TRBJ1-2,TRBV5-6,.,CASSLAAYNYGYTF,TGTGCCAGCAGCTTGGCCGCGTATAACTATGGCTACACCTTC
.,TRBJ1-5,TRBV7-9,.,CASSLTDGNQPQHF,TGTGCCAGCAGCTTGACAGACGGCAATCAGCCCCAGCATTTT
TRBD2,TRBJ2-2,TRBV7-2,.,CASSFFSGGVTGELFF,TGTGCCAGCAGCTTTTTCAGCGGGGGGGTCACCGGGGAGCTGTTTTTT
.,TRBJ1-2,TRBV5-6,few,CASSLDGHGYTF,TGTGCCAGCAGCTTGGACGGCCATGGCTACACCTTC
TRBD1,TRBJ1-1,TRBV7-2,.,CASSLVPGTGGLNTEAFF,TGTGCCAGCAGCTTAGTCCCAGGGACAGGGGGCTTGAACACTGAAGCTTTCTTT